This record covers a single T cell receptor (beta chain). Its antigen remains unidentified. No much larger clone exists at a distance of one base, and base qualities are not known. Per the germline V gene (reference sequence), SGHNT is the CDR1 and YYREEE is the CDR2. From V the trimming removes 1 base and from J it removes 5 bases, while the gene matches leave 2 bases of the junction unaccounted for. The CDR3 goes from the cysteine to the phenylalanine over 13 residues. CDR3 DNA only is kept here, 39 bases in frame from base 1. The entire amount of isolated RNA was reverse transcribed using the High Capacity cDNA Reverse Transcription Kit, so the sequenced TCRB transcripts were expressed ones. Naive, central memory and regulatory T cell samples underwent deep immunoSEQ sequencing, averaging about 3.5 million total reads per sample. Sorted cells were lysed in RLT buffer and RNA was extracted with DNase-treated RNeasy Micro or Mini kits, depending on cell number. To prevent cross-contamination, each cell subset was processed individually, whereas patient and healthy donor samples were processed jointly. The immunoSEQ multiplex PCR was used to amplify TCRB sequences from cDNA, yielding 87-bp fragments that span the CDR3 region. Sequencing of the amplicons was performed on the Illumina HiSeq platform. In the authors' own workflow: PCR bias was corrected computationally using synthetic template baselines, and reads within Hamming distance 2 were collapsed, with unmergeable singletons discarded. Reads were aligned against IMGT to assign V, D and J genes, CDR3 length and insertions or deletions at six rearrangement sites. Clonotype counts were normalized to sorted cell number within each subset before computing true diversity and Gini coefficients with the tcR R package. Repertoire sharing was quantified using the overlap coefficient calculated on TCRB nucleotide sequences. As a proxy for the pre-selection repertoire, out-of-frame TCRB sequences from naive cells were analyzed. TCRdb's version of the immuneACCESS table is confined to in-frame rearrangements and falls short of the full clone set. An unresolved V gene accounts for under half of the shortfall where checked; the remainder is of unknown origin. Clonal size and the V and J genes are those of that table, whereas D and trimming came from the DNA. The sample table holds hundreds of thousands of clones, of which more than 12% were seen once. Of the sample, approximately 0.042% falls within the top ten clones.

The data were taken from a study of beta chain features in type 1 diabetes (dated by TCRdb to the late 2010s). About the investigation overall: Mean age, gender distribution, total cell number and subset yield did not differ between patients and healthy donors. A total of about 100,000,000 sorted cells were examined across all samples, and RNA yield correlated strongly with the number of cells per subset. The study compared TCRB repertoires of sorted circulating CD4+ T cell subsets between recently diagnosed type 1 diabetes patients and matched healthy donors. Regulatory and stem cell-like memory subsets were isolated from only 8 patients and roughly 8 healthy donors, whereas naive and central memory subsets came from all 30 or so donors.

A single peripheral blood draw of approximately 0.11 L on average was collected from each donor into heparinised tubes. Using a panel that included CD45RO, CCR7, CD25, CD127, CD95 and CD27, naive, central memory, regulatory and stem cell-like memory CD4+ T cells were sorted on a BD FACSAria II. Every sorted population had a purity above 95%. PBMCs were isolated right away by Lymphoprep density gradient centrifugation and were stained directly, without culture. To minimize batch effects, samples were stained and sorted in pairs, one healthy donor with one patient per experiment. The full study reports these points: Type 1 diabetes patients showed a moderate but significant shortening of TCRB CDR3 length in all four CD4+ subsets. HLA sub-analyses involved small numbers of individuals, so any influence of HLA type on TCRB rearrangement remained unresolved. PCR may preferentially amplify shorter templates, but because patient and control samples were amplified and corrected together, any resulting skew would affect both groups equally. Sequencing cDNA rather than genomic DNA could over-represent highly expressing activated cells, although activation and CD3 levels did not differ between groups. Naive, central memory and regulatory TCRB repertoires appeared to be more similar among patients than among healthy donors. At VDJ recombination sites, type 1 diabetes patients had fewer insertions and more deleted nucleotides, which implies abnormalities in thymic rearrangement.

The sample was naive CD4+ T cells from blood. Taken with the paper, the label for cell subset or site translates to: true naive CD4+ T cells. The chain links TRBV5-4 with TRBJ2-5, and TRBD1 aligns with 7 junction nucleotides. This receptor was identified in a man in his late teens or twenties with type 1 diabetes. DNA sequence: TGTGCCAGCAGCTTGTCCAGGGGGGAGACCCAGTACTTC. Translated, it reads CASSLSRGETQYF.